The 23 T cell receptor beta chains reported below all come from one sample, sequenced in a study of blood T cell repertoires in COVID-19. Using immunoSEQ multiplex PCR, the repertoire was profiled, and TCRdb retains in-frame clones only, with some absent. The repertoire holds approximately 390,000 clones, with around 91% as singletons. Sequenced material: peripheral blood. These TCRs come from a man younger than 35 with active or convalescent COVID-19.

The chain uses TRBV28 and TRBJ2-7, with D possibly matching TRBD2 (5 bases). This CDR3 contains 13 residues. The V gene lost 6 bases and the J gene lost 4 bases, with 13 bases spanning the gap. Germline loops: CDR1 MDHEN, CDR2 SYDVKM. The CDR3 DNA reads as TGTGCCAGCAGAGGCGGGTTTGGGTACGAGCAGTACTTC. Translated: CASRGGFGYEQYF.

The genes are TRBV28 and TRBJ1-1; the D is unclear. The V and J ends lost 4 bases and 0 bases respectively, with 6 bases between them. The CDR3 covers 13 residues. Germline CDR1 is MDHEN and CDR2 is SYDVKM. The chain's CDR3 is CASSSVLNTEAFF. The CDR3 DNA reads as TGTGCCAGCAGTTCTGTTTTGAACACTGAAGCTTTCTTT.

This sequence joins TRBV24-1 and TRBJ2-3; 12 nucleotides align to TRBD1. Germline V gene lookup returns CDR1 KGHDR and CDR2 SFDVKD. V lost 2 bases, J lost 2 bases, and 7 bases stayed unmatched. The CDR3 sequence is 18 residues long. The CDR3 nucleotides read TGTGCCACCAGTGATTCCTTCGGGACAGGGGGCTTCACAGATACGCAGTATTTT. This sequence encodes CATSDSFGTGGFTDTQYF.

The chain joins TRBV5-3 to TRBJ1-6; D ambiguous. TRBV5-3 is classed as an ORF, of uncertain function. V lost 4 bases to trimming and J lost 0 bases, with 14 bases between them. The CDR3 runs to 17 residues. The CDR3 region is CARSALPSCSYNSPLHF. The CDR3 nucleotides are TGTGCCAGAAGCGCTCTCCCGAGTTGCTCCTATAATTCACCCCTCCACTTT.

This sequence joins TRBV10-3 and TRBJ1-2, with unresolved D. The CDR3 is 14 amino acids. Deletions cut 0 bases from V and 6 bases from J, with 11 bases between. Germline-derived CDR1 and CDR2 are ENHRY and SYGVKD. CDR3 in DNA: TGTGCCATCAGTGAGTCTGGAGGCACGGATGGCTACACCTTC. Encoded protein: CAISESGGTDGYTF.

The rearrangement joins TRBV2 to TRBJ2-1, with 10 bases aligning to TRBD2. The CDR3 sequence is 15 residues long. V was pared by 7 bases and J by 7 bases, with 10 bases of the junction left unmatched. In germline, CDR1 is SNHLY, CDR2 FYNNEI. As DNA, the CDR3 is TGTGCCAGCACCGTCGCTAGCGGGAGTTGGAATGAGCAGTTCTTC. Its protein is CASTVASGSWNEQFF.

This chain uses TRBV29-1 with TRBJ2-2; D might be TRBD1 (7 bases). Germline V gives CDR1 SQVTM, CDR2 ANQGSEA. With 2 bases removed from V and 5 bases from J, the gap between germline ends came to 15 bases. The CDR3 runs to 15 residues. The DNA of the CDR3 is TGCAGCGTTGAATTTCGGACAGGAGGGACCGGGGAGCTGTTTTTT. Protein product: CSVEFRTGGTGELFF.

The chain joins TRBV9 to TRBJ1-2, with 10 bases identical to TRBD1. The CDR3 sequence is 15 residues long. The germline V gene has CDR1 SGDLS and CDR2 YYNGEE. V gave up 7 bases and J gave up 6 bases; unmatched junction bases: 12. The CDR3 spells CASRNRDRGAHGYTF. The CDR3 DNA follows: TGTGCCAGCCGAAACCGGGACAGGGGCGCCCATGGCTACACCTTC. Complete variable domain (other parts from reference TRBV9 and TRBJ1-2): DSGVTQTPKHLITATGQRVTLRCSPRSGDLSVYWYQQSLDQGLQFLIQYYNGEERAKGNILERFSAQQFPDLHSELNLSSLELGDSALYFCASRNRDRGAHGYTFGSGTRLTVV.

J is TRBJ2-7 and V is TRBV5-4; TRBD2 matches at 9 bases. CDR3 length equals 18 residues. CDR1 SGHNT and CDR2 YYREEE come from the germline V gene (reference sequence). J lost 3 bases, V lost 4 bases, and 17 bases had no gene match. The CDR3 coding sequence is TGTGCCAGCAGCCTCCTCTTCGGCGGGGGGGCAGGTCTCTACGAGCAGTACTTC. Its protein product is CASSLLFGGGAGLYEQYF.

This clone was seen only a few times. This chain connects TRBV28 to TRBJ1-6; 10 bases line up with TRBD1. In germline, CDR1 is MDHEN, CDR2 SYDVKM. V shed 5 bases, J shed 14 bases, and the junction held 12 bases outside the gene matches. The CDR3 spans 15 residues. The CDR3 coding sequence is TGTGCCAGCAGTCGACAGGGGGCCCTTGGGCTGGCCCTCCACTTT. Amino acids: CASSRQGALGLALHF.

This chain links TRBV4-1 with TRBJ2-5; 10 bases agree with TRBD2. Germline V gene lookup returns CDR1 MGHRA and CDR2 YSYEKL. The CDR3 has 15 residues. V lost 2 bases to trimming and J lost 5 bases; unmatched junction nucleotides: 5. The CDR3 loop reads CASSQRAGGGETQYF. CDR3 coding DNA: TGCGCCAGCAGCCAACGAGCGGGAGGGGGGGAGACCCAGTACTTC.

Here the CDR3 reads CASSKSRCAKETQYF. CDR3 DNA sequence: TGTGCCAGCAGCAAAAGCCGCTGCGCTAAAGAGACCCAGTACTTC. The rearrangement joins TRBV21-1 to TRBJ2-5; no check of the table's D call, TRBD2, against the DNA was made. TRBV21-1 is a pseudogene. This CDR3 has 15 amino acids.

The rearrangement joins TRBV27 to TRBJ1-2; possibly TRBD1 for D (5 bases). The length of the CDR3 is 13 residues. The V gene's germline CDR1 is MNHEY and CDR2 SMNVEV (reference sequence). V lost 1 base and J lost 6, with 9 bases in between. The DNA for the CDR3 is TGTGCCAGCAGTTTATGGGGGGTAGATGGCTACACCTTC. Its protein product is CASSLWGVDGYTF.

This chain links TRBV6-5 with TRBJ2-1; tentatively, D is TRBD2 (6 bases). Trimming took off 8 bases at V and 5 bases at J, with 16 bases between the two ends. From germline, CDR1 is MNHEY and CDR2 SVGAGI. The CDR3 runs to 14 residues. The CDR3 nucleotides read TGTGCCAGCGCCGTGCGGGACCACAACAATGAGCAGTTCTTC. Translated: CASAVRDHNNEQFF.

Concerning this clone itself: Other DNA sequences of this sample code for an identical CDR3. CDR3 in amino acids: CASRDSVAKNIQYF. The CDR3 region has the DNA TGTGCCAGTAGAGACAGCGTAGCCAAAAACATTCAGTACTTC. This sequence joins TRBV19 and TRBJ2-4; the D gene is possibly TRBD1 (5 bases). Germline CDR1 LNHDA, CDR2 SQIVND (reference sequence). CDR3 length equals 14 residues. The V end lost 6 bases, the J end lost 0 bases, and 9 bases lay between the germline ends.

The CDR3 spells CASSSWTSESYEQYF. As DNA, the CDR3 is TGTGCCAGCAGCTCCTGGACTAGCGAGAGCTACGAGCAGTACTTC. The chain joins TRBV7-9 to TRBJ2-7, with 9 bases matching TRBD2. After removal of 4 bases from V and 3 bases from J, the junction contained 7 bases not matched to a gene. Germline V gene sequence: CDR1 SEHNR, CDR2 FQNEAQ (reference sequence). This CDR3 has 15 amino acids.

This clone has only one observation. The chain couples TRBV6-5 to TRBJ2-3; TRBD2 is a possible D gene (5 bases). The V gene lost 8 bases and the J gene lost 5 bases, with 14 bases spanning the gap. Germline lookup yields CDR1 MNHEY and CDR2 SVGAGI. The CDR3 runs 13 residues. The CDR3 is CASHREPRDTQYF. Written as DNA, the CDR3 is TGTGCCAGCCACCGGGAACCACGAGATACGCAGTATTTT.

This clone occurred a few times. This chain joins TRBV30 and TRBJ1-6, with unresolved D. CDR1 is GTSNPN and CDR2 is SVGIG in the germline V gene (reference sequence). This CDR3 has 13 residues. With 5 bases removed from V and 7 bases from J, the gap between germline ends came to 12 bases. The CDR3 protein is CAWRDNPNSPLHF. DNA for the CDR3: TGTGCCTGGCGAGACAACCCAAATTCACCCCTCCACTTT.

The gene calls are TRBV18 and TRBJ1-4; 10 bases line up with TRBD1. In germline, CDR1 is KGHSH, CDR2 LQKENI. The CDR3 runs 15 residues. With V trimmed by 3 bases and J by 8 bases, 6 bases remained unmatched. The CDR3 region has the DNA TGTGCCAGCTCACCTCTAGGGACAGGGGTGGAAAAACTGTTTTTT. Translating it yields CASSPLGTGVEKLFF.

This clone was picked up one time. The V and J genes are TRBV27 and TRBJ1-5; D remains unclear. The germline V gene has CDR1 MNHEY and CDR2 SMNVEV (reference sequence). V was clipped by 5 bases and J by 9 bases, with 14 bases between them. CDR3 length: 13 amino acids. The CDR3: CASSASVELPQHF. The CDR3 DNA sequence: TGTGCCAGCAGTGCCTCTGTAGAGTTGCCCCAGCATTTT.

The rearrangement uses TRBV10-3 and TRBJ2-5; 7 nucleotides agree with TRBD2. The CDR3 runs 15 residues. Germline loops: CDR1 ENHRY, CDR2 SYGVKD. J gave up 5 bases and V 4 bases, and 10 bases lay outside the gene matches. Here the CDR3 DNA reads TGTGCCATCAGTGCTGGGGAGGGTATCCCGGAGACCCAGTACTTC. This translates into CAISAGEGIPETQYF.

The chain is built from TRBV19 and TRBJ1-2, with 9 positions matching TRBD1. Germline assignment: CDR1 LNHDA and CDR2 SQIVND (reference sequence). The CDR3 sequence is 14 residues long. V was clipped by 6 bases and J by 8 bases; unmatched bases: 10. CDR3 in amino acids: CASRRQGGREGYTF. The CDR3 DNA reads TGTGCCAGTAGGAGACAGGGGGGACGCGAGGGCTACACCTTC.

The chain recombines TRBV5-6 with TRBJ2-7, with a weak D call TRBD2 (6 bases). Germline lookup yields CDR1 SGHDT and CDR2 YYEEEE. There are 13 residues in the CDR3. The germline V and J ends were trimmed by 3 bases and 6 bases, with 13 bases remaining between them. The chain's CDR3 is CASSWWGVSEQYF. In DNA form, the CDR3 reads TGTGCCAGCAGCTGGTGGGGGGTCTCCGAGCAGTACTTC.